A selection of T cell receptor beta chains follows, all from one sample in a study of T cell changes during pregnancy in multiple sclerosis. Clones were read by immunoSEQ multiplex PCR, and TCRdb kept only the in-frame ones, dropping some. The sample lists roughly 90,000 clones, around 93% occurring once. Source: peripheral blood, taken in the first trimester of pregnancy. The source is a female donor in good health, enrolled as a control in a pregnancy study. Each CDR3 is given with its conserved first and last residue. The order of the fields is clone size, D gene, J gene, CDR3 length, V gene, CDR3 DNA, CDR3 protein. D genes are given only for firm matches. Clone size is shown for a subset of rows, as once, few, many or a class of expanded clone.

clone size: .
D gene: TRBD2
J gene: TRBJ2-7
CDR3 length: 14
V gene: TRBV5-6
CDR3 DNA: TGTGCCACCACTCGGGGGGGGTCCTCCTACGAGCAGTACTTC
CDR3 protein: CATTRGGSSYEQYF

clone size: once
D gene: .
J gene: TRBJ2-7
CDR3 length: 17
V gene: TRBV18
CDR3 DNA: TGTGCCAGCTCACCACTTTACAGTCCTCCTGAGTCCTACGAGCAGTACTTC
CDR3 protein: CASSPLYSPPESYEQYF

clone size: .
D gene: TRBD2
J gene: TRBJ2-3
CDR3 length: 15
V gene: TRBV2
CDR3 DNA: TGTGCCAGCAGTGAAACTAGCGGGGGCGTAGATACGCAGTATTTT
CDR3 protein: CASSETSGGVDTQYF

clone size: .
D gene: .
J gene: TRBJ2-6
CDR3 length: 16
V gene: TRBV29-1
CDR3 DNA: TGCAGCGTCCCCGCAGGGCCAAACCTTGGGGCCAACGTCCTGACTTTC
CDR3 protein: CSVPAGPNLGANVLTF

clone size: .
D gene: TRBD1
J gene: TRBJ1-1
CDR3 length: 13
V gene: TRBV30
CDR3 DNA: TGTGCCTGGAGACCGGACAGGGACTCTGAAGCTTTCTTT
CDR3 protein: CAWRPDRDSEAFF

clone size: .
D gene: TRBD2
J gene: TRBJ2-7
CDR3 length: 12
V gene: TRBV2
CDR3 DNA: TGTGCCAGCAGTGTTGGCGGGGGGGAGCAGTACTTC
CDR3 protein: CASSVGGGEQYF

clone size: .
D gene: TRBD1
J gene: TRBJ1-1
CDR3 length: 13
V gene: TRBV6-5
CDR3 DNA: TGTGCCAGCAGTTTCCAGGGGGGCACTGAAGCTTTCTTT
CDR3 protein: CASSFQGGTEAFF

clone size: few
D gene: TRBD1
J gene: TRBJ1-5
CDR3 length: 16
V gene: TRBV19
CDR3 DNA: TGTGCCAGTAGCGTTGGACAGGAGTATAGCAATCAGCCCCAGCATTTT
CDR3 protein: CASSVGQEYSNQPQHF

clone size: .
D gene: TRBD2
J gene: TRBJ2-1
CDR3 length: 16
V gene: TRBV4-3
CDR3 DNA: TGCGCCAGCAGCCAAGGGACTAGCGACTCCTACAATGAGCAGTTCTTC
CDR3 protein: CASSQGTSDSYNEQFF

clone size: .
D gene: TRBD2
J gene: TRBJ2-1
CDR3 length: 15
V gene: TRBV6-1
CDR3 DNA: TGTGCCAGCAGCTCCGGGACTAGCGGGGTTAATGAGCAGTTCTTC
CDR3 protein: CASSSGTSGVNEQFF

clone size: .
D gene: .
J gene: TRBJ1-4
CDR3 length: 14
V gene: TRBV18
CDR3 DNA: TGTGCCAGCTCCCAGGGTGCAACTAATGAAAAACTGTTTTTT
CDR3 protein: CASSQGATNEKLFF

clone size: .
D gene: .
J gene: TRBJ2-1
CDR3 length: 15
V gene: TRBV9
CDR3 DNA: TGTGCCAGCAGCGTAGCTATTAAGGGGAATAATGAGCAGTTCTTC
CDR3 protein: CASSVAIKGNNEQFF

clone size: .
D gene: .
J gene: TRBJ1-1
CDR3 length: 14
V gene: TRBV2
CDR3 DNA: TGTGCCACACAATCGACAGCCCCTAGGTTGGAAGCTTTCTTT
CDR3 protein: CATQSTAPRLEAFF

clone size: .
D gene: .
J gene: TRBJ1-2
CDR3 length: 15
V gene: TRBV14
CDR3 DNA: TGTGCCAGCAGCCAAGAGGCGGGGGAGGGCTATGGCTACACCTTC
CDR3 protein: CASSQEAGEGYGYTF

clone size: .
D gene: .
J gene: TRBJ2-7
CDR3 length: 13
V gene: TRBV28
CDR3 DNA: TGTGCCACCAAACGAGGGAGCTCCTACGAGCAGTACTTC
CDR3 protein: CATKRGSSYEQYF

clone size: .
D gene: .
J gene: TRBJ1-2
CDR3 length: 17
V gene: TRBV10-3
CDR3 DNA: TGTGCCATCAGTGAGTCGGGGGGGATAGACAGTAACTATGGCTACACCTTC
CDR3 protein: CAISESGGIDSNYGYTF

clone size: .
D gene: .
J gene: TRBJ2-7
CDR3 length: 13
V gene: TRBV13
CDR3 DNA: TGTGCCAGCAGCAGAGGAAGCTCCTACGAGCAGTACTTC
CDR3 protein: CASSRGSSYEQYF

clone size: .
D gene: .
J gene: TRBJ2-3
CDR3 length: 12
V gene: TRBV9
CDR3 DNA: TGTGCCAGCAGCCCATGGCCGGATACGCAGTATTTT
CDR3 protein: CASSPWPDTQYF

clone size: .
D gene: TRBD1
J gene: TRBJ2-7
CDR3 length: 14
V gene: TRBV4-2
CDR3 DNA: TGTGCCAGCAGCCTCGGACAGGGGGGTTACGAGCAGTACTTC
CDR3 protein: CASSLGQGGYEQYF

clone size: .
D gene: .
J gene: TRBJ2-5
CDR3 length: 16
V gene: TRBV19
CDR3 DNA: TGTGCCAGTAGTATAGATATGATCCAGGGGACGGAGACCCAGTACTTC
CDR3 protein: CASSIDMIQGTETQYF

clone size: .
D gene: .
J gene: TRBJ2-1
CDR3 length: 12
V gene: TRBV5-1
CDR3 DNA: TGCGCCAGCAGCTTGCCGTACAATGAGCAGTTCTTC
CDR3 protein: CASSLPYNEQFF

clone size: once
D gene: .
J gene: TRBJ1-2
CDR3 length: 12
V gene: TRBV6-6
CDR3 DNA: TGTGCCAGCAGTTACATCGAGAGTGGCTACACCTTC
CDR3 protein: CASSYIESGYTF

clone size: .
D gene: .
J gene: TRBJ2-2
CDR3 length: 13
V gene: TRBV7-9
CDR3 DNA: TGTGCCAGACTGGCCGCGGACACCGGGGAGCTGTTTTTT
CDR3 protein: CARLAADTGELFF

clone size: .
D gene: .
J gene: TRBJ1-1
CDR3 length: 14
V gene: TRBV5-4
CDR3 DNA: TGTGCCAGCAGCTTGGACAGCTTGAACACTGAAGCTTTCTTT
CDR3 protein: CASSLDSLNTEAFF

clone size: .
D gene: TRBD2
J gene: TRBJ2-1
CDR3 length: 17
V gene: TRBV4-2
CDR3 DNA: TGTGCCAGCAGCCAAGATTGGACTAGCGGGGCCATCAATGAGCAGTTCTTC
CDR3 protein: CASSQDWTSGAINEQFF

clone size: .
D gene: TRBD1
J gene: TRBJ1-2
CDR3 length: 12
V gene: TRBV29-1
CDR3 DNA: TGCAGCGCCGACAGGGGGCGAGAGGGCTACACCTTC
CDR3 protein: CSADRGREGYTF

clone size: once
D gene: TRBD2
J gene: TRBJ2-5
CDR3 length: 15
V gene: TRBV5-8
CDR3 DNA: TGTGCCAGCAGCTTGTTACCGGGGGGAGGAGAGACCCAGTACTTC
CDR3 protein: CASSLLPGGGETQYF

clone size: .
D gene: TRBD1
J gene: TRBJ2-7
CDR3 length: 14
V gene: TRBV7-9
CDR3 DNA: TGTGCCAGCAGCCCGGGACAGGGGGTCCACGAGCAGTACTTC
CDR3 protein: CASSPGQGVHEQYF

clone size: .
D gene: TRBD2
J gene: TRBJ2-3
CDR3 length: 17
V gene: TRBV5-4
CDR3 DNA: TGTGCCAGCAGCCCCCGGCTAGCGGGGGGGCCTACAGATACGCAGTATTTT
CDR3 protein: CASSPRLAGGPTDTQYF

clone size: .
D gene: .
J gene: TRBJ2-7
CDR3 length: 14
V gene: TRBV19
CDR3 DNA: TGTGCCAGTAGTATAGGCCAGGGCAGCTACGAGCAGTACTTC
CDR3 protein: CASSIGQGSYEQYF

clone size: .
D gene: .
J gene: TRBJ2-5
CDR3 length: 13
V gene: TRBV5-1
CDR3 DNA: TGCGCCAGCAGCGGCAATAGGGGCGAGACCCAGTACTTC
CDR3 protein: CASSGNRGETQYF

clone size: .
D gene: TRBD1
J gene: TRBJ1-3
CDR3 length: 14
V gene: TRBV29-1
CDR3 DNA: TGCAGCGTGCAACAGGGGGGAAGAGGAAACACCATATATTTT
CDR3 protein: CSVQQGGRGNTIYF

clone size: .
D gene: TRBD1
J gene: TRBJ1-1
CDR3 length: 15
V gene: TRBV6-5
CDR3 DNA: TGTGCCAGCAGTCACAGGACAGGGAGGAACACTGAAGCTTTCTTT
CDR3 protein: CASSHRTGRNTEAFF